This T cell receptor beta chain appears in the sequencing data of a study of cytomegalovirus exposure and HLA in healthy donors. The CDR3 totals 17 residues. The V segment lost 6 bases and the J segment 5 bases; nucleotides outside the gene matches: 14. Per the germline V gene, CDR1 is MGHRA and CDR2 is YSYEKL. The PCR was carried out with 60 Vbeta primers and 13 Jbeta primers. TCRdb's copy holds only in-frame clones and misses some; the assay was immunoSEQ multiplex PCR. The table counts some 71,000 clones; around 1.6% lies in the top ten. The chain has TRBV4-1 and TRBJ2-1; 9 bases map to TRBD2. This receptor was identified in a woman aged 30 to 39 in good health and CMV-seronegative. The sample consisted of PBMCs. This CDR3 reads CASRPPLAGGPDNEQFF. For the CDR3, the DNA is TGCGCCAGCAGACCCCCACTAGCGGGTGGTCCCGACAATGAGCAGTTCTTC.